These 4 T cell receptor beta chains were sequenced from one sample in a study of cytomegalovirus exposure and HLA in healthy donors. PCR employed 60 Vbeta and 13 Jbeta primers. Generated by immunoSEQ multiplex PCR, the TCRdb table keeps only in-frame clones and is missing some. Counted here are 95,000 to 100,000 clones, roughly 74% occurring once; the ten biggest clones make up approximately 2.1%. Sequencing used PBMCs. The source is a woman aged 40 to 49 in good health and CMV-seronegative.

The V call is TRBV19, the J call TRBJ2-6, with no clear D. CDR1 LNHDA and CDR2 SQIVND come from the germline V gene (reference sequence). The germline V and J ends were trimmed by 6 bases and 0 bases, with 15 bases remaining between them. CDR3 size: 17 residues. The CDR3 region has the DNA TGTGCCAGTAGAACCCGGTTATCCAACTCTGGGGCCAACGTCCTGACTTTC. This encodes CASRTRLSNSGANVLTF.

This rearrangement joins TRBV6-5 to TRBJ2-3; 12 bases align to TRBD1. Germline CDR1 MNHEY, CDR2 SVGAGI. Trimming removed 5 bases from V and 2 bases from J; junction bases left unmatched: 2. The CDR3 spans 15 residues. CDR3 region: CASSTGQGATDTQYF. The CDR3 coding sequence is TGTGCCAGCAGTACGGGACAGGGGGCCACAGATACGCAGTATTTT.

The rearrangement uses TRBV4-1 and TRBJ2-2; 7 bases align to TRBD1. The CDR3 contains 16 residues. Germline CDR1 MGHRA, CDR2 YSYEKL. Unmatched junction bases numbered 4, after V lost 0 bases and J lost 3 bases. As DNA, the CDR3 is TGCGCCAGCAGCCAAGAAGACAGGGCGGACACCGGGGAGCTGTTTTTT. Translated: CASSQEDRADTGELFF.

The table lists this clone with a count of one. V is TRBV5-1 and J is TRBJ2-4, with 8 bases fitting TRBD1. Germline CDR1 is SGHRS and CDR2 is YFSETQ. With 3 bases clipped from V and 8 bases from J, the junction kept 10 bases outside the gene matches. The CDR3 runs to 15 residues. The CDR3 DNA reads as TGCGCCAGCAGCTCCCTGGACAGGGATAGGGACATTCAGTACTTC. It yields the protein CASSSLDRDRDIQYF.